This T cell receptor beta chain was found in a study of shared clonotypes between healthy human individuals. Generated by immunoSEQ multiplex PCR, the TCRdb table keeps only in-frame clones and is missing some. Altogether about 1 million clones are present, approximately 72% being singletons, with the ten largest covering approximately 1.5%. The length of the CDR3 is 14 residues. CDR1 is SGDLS and CDR2 is YYNGEE in the germline V gene. Trimming shortened V by 3 bases and J by 8 bases, and 15 bases separated the two germline ends. The receptor's source is a man between 18 and 29 years old in good health. Material: memory CD4+ T cells sorted from blood. Subset given: CD45RA-negative fraction. This chain links TRBV9 with TRBJ2-1; no definite D call. CDR3 sequence (DNA): TGTGCCAGCAGCGAGTCCCCCTTGGCGCATGAGCAGTTCTTC. Protein sequence: CASSESPLAHEQFF.